Described below is a single T cell receptor beta chain sequence and its context. This clonotype was recorded many times. No cognate antigen has been identified for it. No much larger clone exists at a distance of one base, and base qualities are not known. The sequencer was an Illumina HiSeq 2500. TCR beta libraries were prepared by quantitative 5'-RACE with molecular barcodes. Under the source paper's analysis protocol: Disease-linked TCR variants were identified with a new computational method built on a probabilistic model of VDJ rearrangement. The raw public reads went through TCRdb reprocessing: fastp at Q25, MiXCR clone calling, in-frame beta chains kept. Each record represents a unique CDR3 protein, reported with the most common genes and DNA among its rows. In this record, the V and J calls reflect TCRdb's handling and not the investigators' own analysis. This sample lists about 240,000 distinct CDR3 sequences; under 8.5% were detected once. Roughly 5% of the sample is taken by the ten largest.

These data are taken from a study of CD8 T cells in ankylosing spondylitis (dated by TCRdb to about 2017). Regarding the research as a whole: T cell receptor beta repertoires were profiled in healthy donors and ankylosing spondylitis patients so that disease-linked TCR variants could be found. The full study cohort was made up of about two dozen ankylosing spondylitis patients and 108 healthy donors. Peripheral blood was sampled, and synovial fluid was also collected from ankylosing spondylitis patients. Overall study results and their limits: A TCR beta motif made up of several highly homologous amino acid variants appeared to be characteristic of blood from ankylosing spondylitis patients. The disease-linked clones had a CD8+ phenotype and were found at relatively low frequencies in peripheral blood. Significant enrichment of the disease-linked clones was reported in matched synovial fluid samples from ankylosing spondylitis patients. Some motif variants were previously reported in synovial fluid and blood of reactive arthritis patients, suggesting common disease-initiation mechanisms.

Trimming accounts for 3 bases at V and 9 bases at J, while the number of junction bases matched to no gene is 12. The CDR3 contains 16 residues, cysteine and phenylalanine counted. The entry retains the CDR3 DNA only, 48 bases that are in frame from base 1. Sequences MDHEN (CDR1) and SYDVKM (CDR2) are obtained from the germline V gene. The receptor was isolated from a female donor with ankylosing spondylitis or in good health (not recorded which). Material: blood, either unsorted or a sorted T cell fraction (not recorded which). Recombination joined TRBV28 with TRBJ1-5, with 9 middle bases fitting TRBD1. The CDR3 protein: CASSFWDRVVSRPQHF. Read as DNA, the sequence is TGTGCCAGCAGTTTTTGGGACAGGGTTGTCTCACGGCCCCAGCATTTT.